The 16 T cell receptor beta chains below come from one sample, sequenced in a study of spatial heterogeneity in lung cancer. Study outcomes and limitations: Tumor mutation count correlated with how many alpha and beta TCRs expanded intratumorally.

This sample's time point: sample taken at primary tumor resection. TCRdb called the 5' RACE reads again in MiXCR, with one record for every CDR3 protein. The profile covers 10,000 to 11,000 distinct CDR3 sequences, with under 10% appearing a single time and 22% taken by the ten largest. Their antigen targets remain unknown. Sequencing was performed on lung tumor tissue, taken at surgery. The receptors here all came from a female donor with early-stage non-small cell lung cancer.

Ten or more counts support this clonotype. With the library built for alpha chains, this beta chain is off target and its frequency is not meaningful. The V and J genes are TRBV6-2 or TRBV6-3 and TRBJ2-1; TRBD1 might be the D (6 bases). Germline CDR1 is MNHEY and CDR2 is SVGEGT. CDR3 length: 12 amino acids. The V end was cut by 7 bases, the J end by 2 bases, with 6 bases between. This CDR3 is CASKGAYNEQFF. The CDR3 region has the DNA TGTGCCAGCAAGGGGGCCTACAATGAGCAGTTCTTC.

This clonotype was observed many times. The library was prepared for alpha chains; this beta chain is a stray read, so its frequency means little. The chain combines TRBV9 with TRBJ2-3, with TRBD2 matching over 7 bases. Losses at the gene ends were 0 bases for V and 2 bases for J; bases not matched to a gene: 6. The CDR3 totals 16 residues. The V gene's germline CDR1 is SGDLS and CDR2 YYNGEE. In DNA, the CDR3 is TGTGCCAGCAGCGTAGATGTGGGGGGGTTCACAGATACGCAGTATTTT. Protein product: CASSVDVGGFTDTQYF.

This clonotype appeared a few times. This beta chain is off target for a library built for alpha chains, so its abundance means little. The V and J genes are TRBV3-1 and TRBJ1-2; possible D gene TRBD1, 5 bases. From germline, CDR1 is LGHDT and CDR2 YNNKEL (reference sequence). The V end lost 5 bases, the J end lost 6 bases, and 13 bases lay between the germline ends. CDR3 length equals 13 residues. The CDR3 DNA reads as TGTGCCAGCAGCGGGGGGAGGGGCCATGGCTACACCTTC. Translation gives CASSGGRGHGYTF.

In this sample, this clonotype turned up many times. Because the library targeted alpha chains, this beta chain is an off-target read whose size means little. The chain links TRBV20-1 to TRBJ1-1; the match to TRBD1 covers 8 bases. This CDR3 is built from 14 residues. The germline V gene has CDR1 DFQATT and CDR2 SNEGSKA (reference sequence). The junction had 12 bases not matched to a gene; V was cut back by 0 bases and J by 12 bases. CDR3 sequence (DNA): TGCAGTGCTAGAGATCGGACAGGGACCTTCGGATCTTTCTTT. Amino acid sequence: CSARDRTGTFGSFF.

This clonotype was detected a few times. This beta chain was picked up by a library intended for alpha chains and is off target, so its count carries little meaning. CDR3 in DNA: TGCAGTGCTAGAGAGCCGTATTGGGAGACCCAGTACTTC. Translating it yields CSAREPYWETQYF. This sequence joins TRBV20-1 and TRBJ2-5; D not resolved. Germline V gene data show CDR1 as DFQATT and CDR2 as SNEGSKA (reference sequence). This CDR3 is 13 amino acids long. The ends were cut back, 0 bases at V and 5 bases at J, with 10 bases in the middle.

The table lists this clonotype with many counts. The size of this beta chain means little, since it is a stray read in a library made for alpha chains. The V call is TRBV7-9, the J call TRBJ2-7; 8 bases line up with TRBD2. This CDR3 comprises 17 residues. Looked up from germline, CDR1 is SEHNR and CDR2 is FQNEAQ (reference sequence). J was trimmed by 1 base and V by 2 bases; bases with no gene match: 10. Written as DNA, the CDR3 is TGTGCCAGCAGCTTACCCAGCGGGGGCCACATGTCCTACGAGCAGTACTTC. Its translation: CASSLPSGGHMSYEQYF.

This clonotype was seen many times. This beta chain appears as a stray read in a library generated for alpha chains; its size is not informative. The chain links TRBV7-2 to TRBJ1-2; 8 positions agree with TRBD1. The CDR3 totals 16 residues. Losses at the gene ends were 1 base for V and 4 bases for J; bases not matched to a gene: 8. Germline V CDR1 and CDR2: SGHTA, FQGNSA. Here the CDR3 DNA reads TGTGCCAGCAGCTTAGTAGAGACAGGGGTCGGCTATGGCTACACCTTC. Amino acid sequence: CASSLVETGVGYGYTF.

At least ten counts were recorded for this clonotype. This beta chain is an unintended read in a library built for alpha chains; its size means little. This chain uses TRBV24-1 with TRBJ2-2; a weak D match, TRBD2 (6 bases). Germline V lookup: CDR1 KGHDR, CDR2 SFDVKD. CDR3 length equals 14 residues. V dropped 8 bases and J dropped 3 bases, with 12 bases sitting between them. The CDR3 here is CATTGAGYTGELFF. CDR3 DNA sequence: TGTGCCACCACCGGCGCGGGGTACACCGGGGAGCTGTTTTTT.

This clonotype was picked up many times. Because this beta chain is a stray read in a library intended to capture alpha chains, its abundance should not be given much weight. The V gene is TRBV27, the J gene TRBJ1-6; no clear D gene. V was clipped by 3 bases and J by 7 bases, with 7 bases between them. Germline CDR1 MNHEY, CDR2 SMNVEV (reference sequence). There are 13 residues in the CDR3. Here the CDR3 DNA reads TGTGCCAGCAGTTTGGTAAGAAATTCACCCCTCCACTTT. Amino acid sequence: CASSLVRNSPLHF.

Relative to its sample, this clonotype is medium-sized. Because this beta chain is a stray read in a library intended to capture alpha chains, its abundance should not be given much weight. In DNA form, the CDR3 reads TGTGCCAGTAGTCCACCGGACAGGGATGTAAGACAGCCCCAGCATTTT. Amino acids: CASSPPDRDVRQPQHF. This chain connects TRBV19 to TRBJ1-5, with 8 nucleotides matching TRBD1. Per germline, CDR1 LNHDA and CDR2 SQIVND (reference sequence). V shed 5 bases and J 7 bases; nucleotides not matched to a gene: 13. The CDR3 has 16 amino acids.

For this clonotype: Because this beta chain is a stray read in a library intended to capture alpha chains, its abundance should not be given much weight. The chain is built from TRBV7-2 and TRBJ2-7, with D perhaps TRBD1 (5 bases). The CDR3 totals 15 residues. CDR1 is SGHTA, CDR2 FQGNSA, per germline. V dropped 1 base and J dropped 2 bases, with 12 bases sitting between them. The CDR3 region has the DNA TGTGCCAGCAGCTTAGAAGGGCAGGGTCCCTACGAGCAGTACTTC. Its translation: CASSLEGQGPYEQYF.

This clonotype counts as medium-sized. This beta chain represents an off-target read in a library built for alpha chains; its size is of limited meaning. The chain links TRBV6-2 or TRBV6-3 to TRBJ1-1; D ambiguous. The V end was cut by 2 bases, the J end by 1 base, with 5 bases between. CDR3 length: 13 residues. Germline V lookup: CDR1 MNHEY, CDR2 SVGEGT. The CDR3 is CASSYRWNTEAFF. For the CDR3, the DNA is TGTGCCAGCAGTTACAGGTGGAACACTGAAGCTTTCTTT.

This clonotype is medium-sized within its sample. This beta chain is an unintended read in a library built for alpha chains; its size means little. The chain carries TRBV12-3 or TRBV12-4 and TRBJ2-3, with TRBD1 as a possible D gene (6 bases). CDR3 length equals 13 residues. Trimming removed 4 bases at V and 4 bases at J, with 9 bases between. The CDR3 nucleotides are TGTGCCAGCAGTTCGGGACACCCAGATACGCAGTATTTT. Amino acids: CASSSGHPDTQYF.

A word on this clonotype: This beta chain is a stray sequence in a library constructed for alpha chains; its clone size is not meaningful. This chain joins TRBV19 and TRBJ2-7; D is undetermined. The germline gives CDR1 LNHDA, CDR2 SQIVND (reference sequence). V lost 1 base to trimming and J lost 7 bases, with 14 bases between them. The CDR3 extends over 14 amino acids. The CDR3 DNA follows: TGTGCCAGTAGTATAGGTGACAATCTTCGTGAGCAGTACTTC. This encodes CASSIGDNLREQYF.

This clonotype was detected ten times or more. With the library built for alpha chains, this beta chain is off target and its frequency is not meaningful. The J gene is TRBJ2-7, the V gene TRBV12-3 or TRBV12-4; D possibly matches TRBD1 or TRBD2 (5 bases each). The ends were cut back, 6 bases at V and 2 bases at J, with 11 bases in the middle. The CDR3 loop spans 13 amino acids. This chain's CDR3 is CASSVGTTYEQYF. The CDR3 DNA follows: TGTGCCAGCAGCGTCGGGACCACCTACGAGCAGTACTTC.

This clonotype counts as medium-sized. Found in a library prepared for alpha chains, this beta chain is an off-target read, and its abundance has little meaning. The chain joins TRBV7-3 to TRBJ2-2, with D hard to call. V lost 2 bases, J lost 0 bases, and 4 bases lay in between. In germline, CDR1 is SGHTA, CDR2 FQGTGA. The CDR3 spans 14 residues. The CDR3 DNA reads as TGTGCCAGCAGCTTAGTAGCGAACACCGGGGAGCTGTTTTTT. It is translated as CASSLVANTGELFF.